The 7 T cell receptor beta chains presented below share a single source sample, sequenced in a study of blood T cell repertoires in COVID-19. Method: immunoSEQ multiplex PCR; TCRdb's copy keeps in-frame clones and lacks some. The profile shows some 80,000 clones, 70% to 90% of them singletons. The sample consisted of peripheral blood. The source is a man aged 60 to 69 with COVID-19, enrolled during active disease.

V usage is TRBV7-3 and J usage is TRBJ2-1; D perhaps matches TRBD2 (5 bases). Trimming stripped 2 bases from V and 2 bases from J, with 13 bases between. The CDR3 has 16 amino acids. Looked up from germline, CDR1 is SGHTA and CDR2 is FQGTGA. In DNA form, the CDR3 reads TGTGCCAGCAGCTTATATGGGGAGTTTACCTACAATGAGCAGTTCTTC. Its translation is CASSLYGEFTYNEQFF.

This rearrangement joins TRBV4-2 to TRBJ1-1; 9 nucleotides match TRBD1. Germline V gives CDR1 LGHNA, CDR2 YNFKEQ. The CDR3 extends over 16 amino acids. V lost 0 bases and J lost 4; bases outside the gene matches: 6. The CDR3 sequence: CASSQDRGQGPTEAFF. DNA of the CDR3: TGTGCCAGCAGCCAAGATAGGGGACAGGGCCCCACTGAAGCTTTCTTT.

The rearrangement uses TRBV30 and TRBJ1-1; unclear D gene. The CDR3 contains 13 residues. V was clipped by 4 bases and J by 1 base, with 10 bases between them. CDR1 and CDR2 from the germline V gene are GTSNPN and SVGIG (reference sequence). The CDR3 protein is CAWTVLGNTEAFF. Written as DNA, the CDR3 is TGTGCCTGGACAGTCCTTGGGAACACTGAAGCTTTCTTT.

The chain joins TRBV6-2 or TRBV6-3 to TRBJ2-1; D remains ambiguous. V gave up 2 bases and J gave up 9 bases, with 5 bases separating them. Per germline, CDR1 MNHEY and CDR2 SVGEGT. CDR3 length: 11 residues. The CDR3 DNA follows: TGTGCCAGCAGTTACACGGGTGAGCAGTTCTTC. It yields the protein CASSYTGEQFF.

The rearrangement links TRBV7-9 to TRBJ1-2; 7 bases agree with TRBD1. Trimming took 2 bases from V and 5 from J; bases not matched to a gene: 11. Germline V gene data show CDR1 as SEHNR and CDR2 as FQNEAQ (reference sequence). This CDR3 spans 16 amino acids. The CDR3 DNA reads TGTGCCAGCAGCTTACTCGGACAGGCCGTTCTTTATGGCTACACCTTC. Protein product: CASSLLGQAVLYGYTF.

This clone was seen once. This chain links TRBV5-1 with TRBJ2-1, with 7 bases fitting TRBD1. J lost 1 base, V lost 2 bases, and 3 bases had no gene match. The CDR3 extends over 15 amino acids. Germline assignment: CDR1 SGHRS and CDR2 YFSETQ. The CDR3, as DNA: TGCGCCAGCAGCTTACAGGGGATTTCCTACAATGAGCAGTTCTTC. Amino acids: CASSLQGISYNEQFF.

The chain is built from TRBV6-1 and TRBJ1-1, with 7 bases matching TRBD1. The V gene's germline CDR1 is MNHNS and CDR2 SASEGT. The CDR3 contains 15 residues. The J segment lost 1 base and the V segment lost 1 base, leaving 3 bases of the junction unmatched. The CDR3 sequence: CASSEVGQRNTEAFF. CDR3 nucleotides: TGTGCCAGCAGTGAAGTGGGACAGAGGAACACTGAAGCTTTCTTT.